This is a list of T cell receptor beta chains from one sample in a study of OX40 agonist ivuxolimab in advanced cancers. Produced via immunoSEQ multiplex PCR; TCRdb's table is partial and in-frame only. The sample lists tens of thousands of clones; roughly 87% were seen once. The source was CD4+ or CD8+ T cells sorted from blood, collected in a trial of the OX40 agonist ivuxolimab. These receptors came from an adult with an advanced solid tumor such as melanoma, head and neck, liver or kidney cancer. CDR3s include the opening cysteine and the closing phenylalanine or tryptophan. D genes are given only for firm matches. The size of a clone is reported for some rows only, either as once, few or many, or as a class for expanded clones.

D,size,V,J,DNA,CDR3
NA,NA,TRBV15,TRBJ2-1,TGTGCCACCACCGCGGTAGGACAGTACAATGAGCAGTTCTTC,CATTAVGQYNEQFF
NA,NA,TRBV27,TRBJ1-1,TGTGCCAGCAGGACTGGGGGCCCTAGCACTGAAGCTTTCTTT,CASRTGGPSTEAFF
NA,NA,TRBV5-4,TRBJ1-1,TGTGCCAGCAGGTGGGACGCCGGGAACACTGAAGCTTTCTTT,CASRWDAGNTEAFF
NA,NA,TRBV6-6,TRBJ1-2,TGTGCCAGCAGAACCAAACGTCTTGGCTATGGCTACACCTTC,CASRTKRLGYGYTF
NA,NA,TRBV7-8,TRBJ2-2,TGTGCCAGCAGCCCCAGAGCAGGGAACACCGGGGAGCTGTTTTTT,CASSPRAGNTGELFF
TRBD2,NA,TRBV7-8,TRBJ2-1,TGTGCCAGCAGCTTAGTAGCGGGGGCCTACAATGAGCAGTTCTTC,CASSLVAGAYNEQFF
NA,once,TRBV19,TRBJ1-5,TGTGCCAGTAGGCCAGGGACTGGTCAGCCCCAGCATTTT,CASRPGTGQPQHF
NA,NA,TRBV5-1,TRBJ2-1,TGCGCCAGCTTTGCGGGATCAATGTGGGATGAGCAGTTCTTC,CASFAGSMWDEQFF
NA,few,TRBV28,TRBJ2-7,TGTGCCAGCTTGTCCCGGGGCGGGCATTCTTACGAGCAGTACTTC,CASLSRGGHSYEQYF
NA,NA,TRBV19,TRBJ1-1,TGTGCCAGTAGTAAGCGTTCGGCGAACACTGAAGCTTTCTTT,CASSKRSANTEAFF
TRBD1,few,TRBV5-6,TRBJ1-3,TGTGCCAGCAGCCCCGGGACAGGAATGGGTGGAAACACCATATATTTT,CASSPGTGMGGNTIYF
TRBD1,NA,TRBV18,TRBJ1-5,TGTGCCAGCTCAGCCGACAGGGGCGGTCAGCCCCAGCATTTT,CASSADRGGQPQHF
NA,NA,TRBV6-6,TRBJ2-2,TGTGCCAGCAGCCCTTCCTGGTCGTGGACCGGGGAGCTGTTTTTT,CASSPSWSWTGELFF
TRBD2,NA,TRBV15,TRBJ2-7,TGTGCCACCAGAGGCGGGACTAGGTACGAGCAGTACTTC,CATRGGTRYEQYF
NA,NA,TRBV5-1,TRBJ1-1,TGCGCCAGCAGCTTGGATCCCGGGGCCCTGAACACTGAAGCTTTCTTT,CASSLDPGALNTEAFF
NA,NA,TRBV6-6,TRBJ2-7,TGTGCCAGCAGTTCCGGGAGTACCTACGAGCAGTACTTC,CASSSGSTYEQYF
NA,NA,TRBV6-5,TRBJ2-7,TGTGCCAGCAGTTATGACTTAGCGGCCGCCTACGAGCAGTACTTC,CASSYDLAAAYEQYF
NA,few,TRBV4-1,TRBJ2-7,TGCGCCAGCAGCCAAGGTAACACCGCCACCTACGAGCAGTACTTC,CASSQGNTATYEQYF
NA,NA,TRBV19,TRBJ2-1,TGTGCCAGTAGTTACAGGGGGGGCAATGAGCAGTTCTTC,CASSYRGGNEQFF
TRBD1,NA,TRBV7-9,TRBJ1-6,TGTGCCAGCAGCTTAGGTTGGCAGGGGGATCGCTCACCCCTCCACTTT,CASSLGWQGDRSPLHF
TRBD2,NA,TRBV7-8,TRBJ2-7,TGTGCCAGCAGCAAAGCCCATATTACTAGCGGCAACCCCTACGAGCAGTACTTC,CASSKAHITSGNPYEQYF
NA,NA,TRBV28,TRBJ1-2,TGTGCCAGCAGACTTTACACATATGGCTACACCTTC,CASRLYTYGYTF
NA,NA,TRBV18,TRBJ2-7,TGTGCCAGCTCACAACGGGGGCCCTCCTACGAGCAGTACTTC,CASSQRGPSYEQYF
TRBD1,NA,TRBV27,TRBJ2-5,TGTGCCAGCGGGACAGAAGAGACCCAGTACTTC,CASGTEETQYF
TRBD1,NA,TRBV7-3,TRBJ2-3,TGTGCCAGCAGCCGACAGGGCAGCACAGATACGCAGTATTTT,CASSRQGSTDTQYF
TRBD2,NA,TRBV6-5,TRBJ2-3,TGTGCCAGCAGGGTGGGAGGGCCGACAGATACGCAGTATTTT,CASRVGGPTDTQYF
TRBD1,NA,TRBV28,TRBJ1-1,TGTGCCAGCAGTCAGGGGGCGGGTGAAGCTTTCTTT,CASSQGAGEAFF
NA,NA,TRBV28,TRBJ1-1,TGTGCCAGCAGGGGCATACGAATCACATTGAACACTGAAGCTTTCTTT,CASRGIRITLNTEAFF
TRBD1,NA,TRBV14,TRBJ1-4,TGTGCCAGCAGCCAAGAACAGGGGACAACTAATGAAAAACTGTTTTTT,CASSQEQGTTNEKLFF
NA,NA,TRBV14,TRBJ1-2,TGTGCCAGCAGCCATACCCGTGCGTATGGCTACACCTTC,CASSHTRAYGYTF
TRBD2,NA,TRBV28,TRBJ2-1,TGTGCCAGCAGTCTTCCGGGACTAGCGGGTTACAATGAGCAGTTCTTC,CASSLPGLAGYNEQFF
NA,few,TRBV11-2,TRBJ2-1,TGTGCCAGCAGCTTAGATCGGGCCTTACAGTTCTTC,CASSLDRALQFF
TRBD2,NA,TRBV2,TRBJ2-2,TGTGCCAGCAGTAATATCCTTGGACTAGCGGGAGCCGGGGAGCTGTTTTTT,CASSNILGLAGAGELFF
NA,NA,TRBV19,TRBJ1-2,TGTGCCAGTAGTATCGGAAGAAGCAGGGCAGCCTATGGCTACACCTTC,CASSIGRSRAAYGYTF
NA,NA,TRBV5-1,TRBJ1-2,TGCGCCAGCAGCTTGGCCTTAGACAGCCTTAACTATGGCTACACCTTC,CASSLALDSLNYGYTF
TRBD2,NA,TRBV7-9,TRBJ2-1,TGCGCCAGCAGCGAGCGGGAGGGTTACAATGAGCAGTTCTTC,CASSEREGYNEQFF
TRBD2,NA,TRBV7-8,TRBJ2-7,TGTGCCAGCAGCCTAGGTGCGGGAGCCTACGAGCAGTACTTC,CASSLGAGAYEQYF
TRBD2,NA,TRBV7-2,TRBJ2-5,TGTGCCAGCAGCCGAGTAGCGGGGCTACAAGAGACCCAGTACTTC,CASSRVAGLQETQYF
NA,NA,TRBV9,TRBJ1-1,TGTGCCAGCAGCGAGGTGGGCAGATTGAACACTGAAGCTTTCTTT,CASSEVGRLNTEAFF
NA,NA,TRBV9,TRBJ1-6,TGTGCCAGCAGCGTAGTTTACAATTCACCCCTCCACTTT,CASSVVYNSPLHF
NA,NA,TRBV27,TRBJ1-2,TGTGCCAGCAGTTTATATTCCTCACATGGGGGTAACTATGGCTACACCTTC,CASSLYSSHGGNYGYTF
NA,few,TRBV7-8,TRBJ1-5,TGTGCCAGCAGCTTAGTTAGAAATCAGCCCCAGCATTTT,CASSLVRNQPQHF
TRBD1,NA,TRBV28,TRBJ2-7,TGTGCCAGCAGACCTCCAGGGGGTAGCTCCTACGAGCAGTACTTC,CASRPPGGSSYEQYF
TRBD2,once,TRBV11-1,TRBJ2-1,TGTGCCAGCAGCTTAGGGCACAGGGGACTAGCAAGTCAGGATGAGCAGTTCTTC,CASSLGHRGLASQDEQFF
NA,NA,TRBV28,TRBJ1-5,TGTGCCAGCAGTTGGTTAGGGCGCAATCAGCCCCAGCATTTT,CASSWLGRNQPQHF
NA,NA,TRBV2,TRBJ1-5,TGTGCCAGCCAGGGTGGACAGATATATAGCAATCAGCCCCAGCATTTT,CASQGGQIYSNQPQHF
NA,NA,TRBV5-1,TRBJ2-7,TGCGCCAGCAGCTTGGCCAGGGTAGGCTACGAGCAGTACTTC,CASSLARVGYEQYF
NA,few,TRBV7-3,TRBJ1-1,TGTGCCAGCAGCCCTAAAGGACAGAACACTGAAGCTTTCTTT,CASSPKGQNTEAFF